The clone carrying this T cell receptor (beta chain) came up many times. An end of the junction does not agree with germline; a read error may underlie this. The CDR3 is made up of 13 amino acids. CDR1 is SNHLY and CDR2 is FYNNEI in the germline V gene. Time point reported: after trial treatment. The treatment was: LDRT plus nivolumab, ipilimumab, low-dose cyclophosphamide and aspirin (RACIN trial). Donors were dosed with nivolumab and ipilimumab; they also received aspirin, low-dose cyclophosphamide and low-dose radiotherapy. These data come from a study of low-dose radiotherapy and immunotherapy resistance in tumors. As for the study in general: One day before radiation and immunotherapy, intravenous cyclophosphamide 200 mg/m2 was administered, with this repeated every two weeks. With cycle 1 day 1 as the start, patients took oral aspirin 300 mg daily for four cycles.

TCR amplification used approximately 19 PCR cycles, a constant-region primer and a V-primer adapter. One entry per CDR3 protein, called by TCRdb with MiXCR from the reads. Among roughly 50,000 distinct CDR3 sequences listed, approximately 35% were seen once. J is TRBJ1-2 and V is TRBV2; 12 bases agree with TRBD1. The sample here was PBMCs, taken after low-dose radiotherapy plus immunotherapy. The receptor was derived from a male donor with rectosigmoid adenocarcinoma. The CDR3 DNA is TGTGCCAGCAGTGGAGGGACAGGGGGCACCTCAGGCTTC. As protein: CASSGGTGGTSGF.